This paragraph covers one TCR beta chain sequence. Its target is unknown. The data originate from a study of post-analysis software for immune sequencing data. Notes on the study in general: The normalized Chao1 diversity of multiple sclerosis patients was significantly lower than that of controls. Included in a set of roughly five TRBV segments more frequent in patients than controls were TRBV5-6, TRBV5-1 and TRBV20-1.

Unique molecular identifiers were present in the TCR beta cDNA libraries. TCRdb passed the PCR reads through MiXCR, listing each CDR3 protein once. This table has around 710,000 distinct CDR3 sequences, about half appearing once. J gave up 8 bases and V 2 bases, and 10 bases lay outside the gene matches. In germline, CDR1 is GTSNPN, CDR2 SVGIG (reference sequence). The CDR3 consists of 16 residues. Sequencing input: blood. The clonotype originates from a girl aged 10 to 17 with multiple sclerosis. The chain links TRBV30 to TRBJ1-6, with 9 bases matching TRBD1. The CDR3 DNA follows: TGTGCCTGGAGTAAGGACAGGGGTGCTCGTTATTCACCCCTCCACTTT. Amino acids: CAWSKDRGARYSPLHF.